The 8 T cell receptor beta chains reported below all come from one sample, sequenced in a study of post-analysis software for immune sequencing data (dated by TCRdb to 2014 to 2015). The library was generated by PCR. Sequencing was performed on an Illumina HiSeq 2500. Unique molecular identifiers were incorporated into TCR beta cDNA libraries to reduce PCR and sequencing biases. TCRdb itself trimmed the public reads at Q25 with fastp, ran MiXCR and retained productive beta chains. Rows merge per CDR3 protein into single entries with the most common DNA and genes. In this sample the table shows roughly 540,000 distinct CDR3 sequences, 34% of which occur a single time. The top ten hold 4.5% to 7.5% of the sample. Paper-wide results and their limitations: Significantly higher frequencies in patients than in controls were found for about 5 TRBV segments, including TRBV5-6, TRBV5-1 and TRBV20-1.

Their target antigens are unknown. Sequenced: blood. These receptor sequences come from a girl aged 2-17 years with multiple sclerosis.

This CDR3 reads CAISPGTGSHEQYF. The CDR3 DNA sequence: TGTGCCATCAGTCCCGGGACAGGGTCCCACGAGCAGTACTTC. This sequence joins TRBV10-3 and TRBJ2-7, with 9 bases that match TRBD1. V was pared by 5 bases and J by 5 bases, with 7 bases of the junction left unmatched. This CDR3 contains 14 residues. Germline V gene data show CDR1 as ENHRY and CDR2 as SYGVKD.

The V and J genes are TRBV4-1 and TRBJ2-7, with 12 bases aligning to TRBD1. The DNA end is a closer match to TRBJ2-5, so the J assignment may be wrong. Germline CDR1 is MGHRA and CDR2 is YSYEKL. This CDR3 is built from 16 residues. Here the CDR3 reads CASSQPGQGAEETQYF. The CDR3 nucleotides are TGCGCCAGCAGCCAACCGGGACAGGGGGCTGAGGAGACCCAGTACTTC.

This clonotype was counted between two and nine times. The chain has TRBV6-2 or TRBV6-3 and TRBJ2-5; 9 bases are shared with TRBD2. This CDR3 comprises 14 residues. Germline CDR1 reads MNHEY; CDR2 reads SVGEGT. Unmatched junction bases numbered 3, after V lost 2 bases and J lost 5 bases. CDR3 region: CASSYTSGQETQYF. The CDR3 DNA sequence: TGTGCCAGCAGTTACACTAGCGGGCAGGAGACCCAGTACTTC.

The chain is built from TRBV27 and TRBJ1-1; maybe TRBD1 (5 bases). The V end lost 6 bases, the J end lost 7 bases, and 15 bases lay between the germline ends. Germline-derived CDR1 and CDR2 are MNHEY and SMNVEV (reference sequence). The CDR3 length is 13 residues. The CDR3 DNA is TGTGCCAGCAGGTCGAGGGGAGACTTTGAAGCTTTCTTT. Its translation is CASRSRGDFEAFF.

CDR3 DNA sequence: TGTGCCAGCAGTGAAAGACAGGGCCCAAGCTCCTATAATTCACCCCTCCACTTT. As protein: CASSERQGPSSYNSPLHF. The chain combines TRBV6-1 with TRBJ1-6; 7 bases agree with TRBD1. This CDR3 contains 18 residues. The germline CDR1 and CDR2 sequences are MNHNS and SASEGT. The ends lost 2 bases at V and 0 bases at J; junction bases unmatched: 7.

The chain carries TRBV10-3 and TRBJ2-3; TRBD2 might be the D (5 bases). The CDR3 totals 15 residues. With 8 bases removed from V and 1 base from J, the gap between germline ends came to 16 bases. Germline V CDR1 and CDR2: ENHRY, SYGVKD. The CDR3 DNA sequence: TGTGCCATCGGACCAGCGGCCTTGGGCACAGATACGCAGTATTTT. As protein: CAIGPAALGTDTQYF.

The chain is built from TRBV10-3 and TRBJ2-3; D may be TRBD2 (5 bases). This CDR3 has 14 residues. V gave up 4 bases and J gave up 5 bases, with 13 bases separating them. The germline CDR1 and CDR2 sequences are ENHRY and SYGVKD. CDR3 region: CAISVKLEVDTQYF. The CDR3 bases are TGTGCCATCAGTGTTAAACTAGAGGTAGATACGCAGTATTTT.

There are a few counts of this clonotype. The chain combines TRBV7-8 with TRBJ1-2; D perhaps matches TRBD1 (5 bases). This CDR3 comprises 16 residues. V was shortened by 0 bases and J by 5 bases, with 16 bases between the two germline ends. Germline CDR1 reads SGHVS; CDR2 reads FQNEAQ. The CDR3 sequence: CASSLALGGVGYGYTF. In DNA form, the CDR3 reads TGTGCCAGCAGCTTAGCGCTCGGAGGGGTAGGGTATGGCTACACCTTC.